These 20 T cell receptor beta chains came from one sample sequenced in a study of CD8 T cells in Susac syndrome. It was with random hexamers that 0.5 to 1 ug RNA was reverse transcribed. TCRdb fed the immunoSEQ multiplex PCR reads into MiXCR, producing one record per CDR3 protein. The sample holds roughly 180,000 distinct CDR3 sequences, approximately 94% seen once. The source material was CD4+ T cells from PBMCs. All receptors come from a human donor with multiple sclerosis.

This sequence joins TRBV18 and TRBJ2-3, with TRBD2 matching over 10 bases. Germline V gives CDR1 KGHSH, CDR2 LQKENI. The CDR3 length is 16 residues. With 2 bases clipped from V and 1 base from J, the junction kept 3 bases outside the gene matches. The CDR3 is CASSPALAGGTDTQYF. As DNA, the CDR3 is TGTGCCAGCTCACCAGCTCTAGCGGGAGGCACAGATACGCAGTATTTT.

This chain uses TRBV27 with TRBJ1-2, with D perhaps TRBD1 (5 bases). The CDR3 length is 15 residues. Germline CDR1 MNHEY, CDR2 SMNVEV (reference sequence). V was trimmed by 0 bases and J by 5 bases, leaving 13 bases between them. The CDR3 DNA reads as TGTGCCAGCAGTTTATCCGGGTGGGGGACTTATGGCTACACCTTC. Protein: CASSLSGWGTYGYTF.

The V call is TRBV20-1, the J call TRBJ2-5; the D gene is possibly TRBD1 (6 bases). The CDR3 length is 13 residues. The V gene lost 6 bases and the J gene lost 2 bases, with 13 bases spanning the gap. Looked up from germline, CDR1 is DFQATT and CDR2 is SNEGSKA (reference sequence). Here the CDR3 DNA reads TGCAGTGCCGTACAGGGTGGGCAAGAGACCCAGTACTTC. Translating it yields CSAVQGGQETQYF.

The chain combines TRBV15 with TRBJ2-3; D gene uncertain. V was pared by 5 bases and J by 6 bases, with 12 bases between. Germline assignment: CDR1 LNHNV and CDR2 YYDKDF (reference sequence). This CDR3 spans 13 amino acids. CDR3 in amino acids: CATSHQSGDTQYF. CDR3 coding DNA: TGTGCCACCAGCCACCAGTCCGGGGATACGCAGTATTTT. Filled out from reference TRBV15 and TRBJ2-3, the complete variable domain reads DAMVIQNPRYQVTQFGKPVTLSCSQTLNHNVMYWYQQKSSQAPKLLFHYYDKDFNNEADTPDNFQSRRPNTSFCFLDIRSPGLGDTAMYLCATSHQSGDTQYFGPGTRLTVL.

This chain links TRBV5-1 with TRBJ2-1, with TRBD1 identical over 10 bases. CDR1 and CDR2 from the germline V gene are SGHRS and YFSETQ. This CDR3 is built from 16 residues. The ends lost 4 bases at V and 3 bases at J; junction bases unmatched: 7. CDR3 bases: TGCGCCAGCAGCCGGGTCGGACAGGGGGACTACAATGAGCAGTTCTTC. Residues: CASSRVGQGDYNEQFF. Together with reference TRBV5-1 and TRBJ2-1, the CDR3 gives the full variable domain: KAGVTQTPRYLIKTRGQQVTLSCSPISGHRSVSWYQQTPGQGLQFLFEYFSETQRNKGNFPGRFSGRQFSNSRSEMNVSTLELGDSALYLCASSRVGQGDYNEQFFGPGTRLTVL.

V and J are TRBV7-2 and TRBJ2-1; the D call may be TRBD1 or TRBD2 (5 bases each). There are 17 residues in the CDR3. V was shortened by 5 bases and J by 4 bases, with 21 bases between the two germline ends. Germline-derived CDR1 and CDR2 are SGHTA and FQGNSA. In DNA, the CDR3 is TGTGCCAGCAGCGTATCCGGGACCCCCTGGGGGTACAATGAGCAGTTCTTC. Translating gives CASSVSGTPWGYNEQFF.

V usage is TRBV7-3 and J usage is TRBJ2-2; D is undetermined. Germline-derived CDR1 and CDR2 are SGHTA and FQGTGA. Between the trimmed V and J ends, which lost 5 bases and 5 bases, there was a span of 12 bases. The CDR3 has 14 residues. CDR3 in amino acids: CASSPRSGTGELFF. The CDR3 DNA reads TGTGCCAGCAGCCCCCGATCGGGTACCGGGGAGCTGTTTTTT.

This chain uses TRBV2 with TRBJ1-6, with D possibly being TRBD1 (5 bases). This CDR3 spans 14 amino acids. Per germline, CDR1 SNHLY and CDR2 FYNNEI. Trimming left V 7 bases short and J 7 bases short, with 14 bases between. The CDR3 is CASNRRQMNSPLHF. The CDR3 nucleotides read TGTGCCAGCAATCGGCGACAGATGAATTCACCCCTCCACTTT.

V and J are TRBV12-3 or TRBV12-4 and TRBJ1-2, with D possibly TRBD1 on 6 matching bases. V lost 5 bases and J 8 bases, leaving 12 bases between the germline ends. The length of the CDR3 is 12 residues. The CDR3 is CASSPGVRGYTF. CDR3 sequence (DNA): TGTGCCAGCAGTCCAGGGGTCCGGGGCTACACCTTC.

This chain connects TRBV24-1 to TRBJ2-1; 12 bases align to TRBD2. The CDR3 spans 18 residues. Germline values: CDR1 KGHDR, CDR2 SFDVKD. V lost 4 bases and J lost 0; bases outside the gene matches: 6. CDR3 bases: TGTGCCACCAGTGACCCAGGGACTAGCGGGCTCTCCTACAATGAGCAGTTCTTC. Protein: CATSDPGTSGLSYNEQFF.

V is TRBV9 and J is TRBJ2-2; unclear D gene. The germline gives CDR1 SGDLS, CDR2 YYNGEE. This CDR3 is 12 amino acids long. The V and J ends lost 3 bases and 7 bases respectively, with 7 bases between them. In DNA form, the CDR3 reads TGTGCCAGCAGCGGGGTGGTCGGGGAGCTGTTTTTT. Residues: CASSGVVGELFF.

The chain couples TRBV19 to TRBJ2-7; tentative D call: TRBD2 (6 bases). From germline, CDR1 is LNHDA and CDR2 SQIVND (reference sequence). Trimming cost V 4 bases and J 5 bases, with 12 bases left between them. The CDR3 extends over 13 amino acids. The CDR3 sequence is CASSTLARDEQYF. The CDR3 DNA reads TGTGCCAGTAGTACACTAGCCCGGGACGAGCAGTACTTC.

This rearrangement joins TRBV18 to TRBJ2-1; 11 bases map to TRBD1. This CDR3 comprises 15 residues. Per the germline V gene, CDR1 is KGHSH and CDR2 is LQKENI. With V trimmed by 4 bases and J by 8 bases, 7 bases remained unmatched. CDR3 loop: CASSQGQGALHEQFF. The CDR3 region has the DNA TGTGCCAGCTCACAAGGACAGGGGGCCCTCCATGAGCAGTTCTTC.

CDR3 nucleotides: TGTGCCAGCAGCTTAGGGCAGGGGGCGACCGGGGAGCTGTTTTTT. As protein: CASSLGQGATGELFF. This sequence joins TRBV7-6 and TRBJ2-2; TRBD1 agrees at 8 bases. Trimming at V came to 1 base and at J to 5 bases, leaving 3 bases not matched to a gene. This CDR3 spans 15 amino acids. Germline V gives CDR1 SGHVS, CDR2 FNYEAQ.

This clonotype was counted a single time. The germline gene is not matched at one end of the junction; a read error may be the cause. The J gene is TRBJ2-3, the V gene TRBV6-2 or TRBV6-3, with D perhaps matching TRBD1 (6 bases). Looked up from germline, CDR1 is MNHEY and CDR2 is SVGEGT. This CDR3 comprises 13 residues. The CDR3 nucleotides read TGCGCCAGCAGGGGAGCTAGCACAGATACGCAGTATTTT. It encodes CASRGASTDTQYF.

The V and J genes are TRBV5-1 and TRBJ2-3; D ambiguous. The CDR3 length is 14 residues. V was cut by 4 bases and J by 2 bases, with 11 bases left in between. Germline V gene sequence: CDR1 SGHRS, CDR2 YFSETQ. CDR3 in DNA: TGCGCCAGCAGCCCGCCGGGCTACACAGATACGCAGTATTTT. Its translation: CASSPPGYTDTQYF.

Only one count was recorded for this clonotype. CDR3 sequence: CASRPTAAGEGEQYF. The DNA for the CDR3 is TGTGCCAGCAGACCGACCGCCGCGGGGGAGGGGGAGCAGTACTTC. The chain combines TRBV12-3 or TRBV12-4 with TRBJ2-7, with 7 positions matching TRBD2. Trimming took 6 bases from V and 7 from J; bases not matched to a gene: 15. This CDR3 is 15 amino acids long.

Note on this clonotype: A junction end diverges from the germline sequence, so it may reflect a read error. The V gene is TRBV28, the J gene TRBJ1-5; 10 positions match TRBD1. CDR1 MDHEN and CDR2 SYDVKM come from the germline V gene. The CDR3 loop spans 16 amino acids. Here the CDR3 DNA reads TGTGCCAGCAGCTTATTCGGACAGGGGGAATACCAGCCCCAGCATTTT. Its protein product is CASSLFGQGEYQPQHF.

The chain is built from TRBV4-3 and TRBJ2-5; D perhaps matches TRBD2 (6 bases). The CDR3 loop spans 14 amino acids. Deletions cut 0 bases from V and 6 bases from J, with 11 bases between. Per germline, CDR1 LGHNA and CDR2 YSLEER. Here the CDR3 reads CASSQDYGGQTQYF. CDR3 sequence (DNA): TGCGCCAGCAGCCAAGATTACGGGGGACAGACCCAGTACTTC.

The chain couples TRBV5-1 to TRBJ2-7; D possibly corresponds to TRBD2 (7 bases). Germline V lookup: CDR1 SGHRS, CDR2 YFSETQ. There are 13 residues in the CDR3. Trimming shortened V by 7 bases and J by 1 base, and 12 bases separated the two germline ends. CDR3 nucleotide sequence: TGCGCCAGCTCGGGGGGCGAGTCCTACGAGCAGTACTTC. Amino acids: CASSGGESYEQYF.